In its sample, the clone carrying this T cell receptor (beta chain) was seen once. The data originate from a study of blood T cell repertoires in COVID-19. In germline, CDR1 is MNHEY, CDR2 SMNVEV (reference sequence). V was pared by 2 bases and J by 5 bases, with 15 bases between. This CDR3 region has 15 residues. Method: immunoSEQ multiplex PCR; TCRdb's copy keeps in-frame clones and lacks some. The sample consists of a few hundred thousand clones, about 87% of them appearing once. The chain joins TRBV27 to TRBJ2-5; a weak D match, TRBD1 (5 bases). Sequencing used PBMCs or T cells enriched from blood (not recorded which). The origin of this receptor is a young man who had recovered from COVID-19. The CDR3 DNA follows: TGTGCCAGCAGTTTAAGAGATCAGGGAATGGAGACCCAGTACTTC. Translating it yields CASSLRDQGMETQYF.